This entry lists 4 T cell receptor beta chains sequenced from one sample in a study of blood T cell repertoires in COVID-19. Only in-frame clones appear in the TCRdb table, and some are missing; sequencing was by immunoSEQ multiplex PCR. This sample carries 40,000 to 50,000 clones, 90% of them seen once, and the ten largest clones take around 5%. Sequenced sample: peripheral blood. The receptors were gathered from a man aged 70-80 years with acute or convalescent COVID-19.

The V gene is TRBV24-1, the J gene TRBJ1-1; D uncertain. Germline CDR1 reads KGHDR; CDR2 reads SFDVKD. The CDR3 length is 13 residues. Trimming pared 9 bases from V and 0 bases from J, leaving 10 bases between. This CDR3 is CATRTGMNTEAFF. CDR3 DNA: TGTGCCACCCGCACGGGGATGAACACTGAAGCTTTCTTT.

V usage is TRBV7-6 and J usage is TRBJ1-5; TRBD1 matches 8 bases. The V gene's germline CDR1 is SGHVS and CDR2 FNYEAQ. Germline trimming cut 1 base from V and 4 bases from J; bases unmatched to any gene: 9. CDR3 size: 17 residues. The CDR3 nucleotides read TGTGCCAGCAGCTTAGTCCGGGGACAGGATCCTAATCAGCCCCAGCATTTT. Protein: CASSLVRGQDPNQPQHF.

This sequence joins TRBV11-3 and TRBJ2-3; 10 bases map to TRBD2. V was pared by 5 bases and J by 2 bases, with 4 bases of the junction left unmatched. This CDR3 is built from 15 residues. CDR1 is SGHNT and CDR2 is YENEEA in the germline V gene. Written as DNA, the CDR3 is TGTGCCAGCAGCCCCGGGACTAGCGACACAGATACGCAGTATTTT. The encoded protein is CASSPGTSDTDTQYF.

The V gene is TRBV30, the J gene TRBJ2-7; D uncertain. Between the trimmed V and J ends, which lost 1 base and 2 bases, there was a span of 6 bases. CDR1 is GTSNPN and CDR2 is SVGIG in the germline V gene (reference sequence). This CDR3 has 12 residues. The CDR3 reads CAWSATAYEQYF. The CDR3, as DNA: TGTGCCTGGAGTGCTACAGCCTACGAGCAGTACTTC.